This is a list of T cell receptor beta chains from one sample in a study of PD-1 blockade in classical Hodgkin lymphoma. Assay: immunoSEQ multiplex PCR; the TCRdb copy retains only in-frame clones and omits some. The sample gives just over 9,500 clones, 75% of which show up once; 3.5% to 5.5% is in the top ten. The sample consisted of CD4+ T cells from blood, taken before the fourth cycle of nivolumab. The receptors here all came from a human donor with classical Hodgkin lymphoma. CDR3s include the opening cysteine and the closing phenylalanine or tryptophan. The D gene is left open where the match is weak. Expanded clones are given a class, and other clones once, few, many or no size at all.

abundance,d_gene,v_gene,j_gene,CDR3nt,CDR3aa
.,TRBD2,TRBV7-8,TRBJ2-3,TGTGCCAGCAGCTTAGGAGGACTAGCGGTGGGCGATACGCAGTATTTT,CASSLGGLAVGDTQYF
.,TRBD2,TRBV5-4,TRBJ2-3,TGTGCCAGCAGCCTGAAGAGGGCTAGCGGAAAAGATACGCAGTATTTT,CASSLKRASGKDTQYF
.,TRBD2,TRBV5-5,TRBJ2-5,TGTGCCAGCAGCTTGGTTGTCGGGGGGACTCTGGAGACCCAGTACTTC,CASSLVVGGTLETQYF
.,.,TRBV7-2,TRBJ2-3,TGTGCCAGCAGCTTGGGCCCAGATACGCAGTATTTT,CASSLGPDTQYF
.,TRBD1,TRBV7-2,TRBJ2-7,TGTGCCAGCAGTCGGGACAGGGGGTCCTACGAGCAGTACTTC,CASSRDRGSYEQYF
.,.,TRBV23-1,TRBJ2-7,TGCGCCAGCAGTCAAAGATGTGGGCAGTACTTC,CASSQRCGQYF
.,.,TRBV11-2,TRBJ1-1,TGTGCCAGCAGCTTAGTCGTGGGGGCGGTGAACACTGAAGCTTTCTTT,CASSLVVGAVNTEAFF
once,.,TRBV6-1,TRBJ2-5,TGTGCCAGCAGTGGAGGGGACTGGCGGGAGACCCAGTACTTC,CASSGGDWRETQYF
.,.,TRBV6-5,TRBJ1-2,TGTGCCAGCAGTGGGCAGAGTCACTATGGCTACACCTTC,CASSGQSHYGYTF
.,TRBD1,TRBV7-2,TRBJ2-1,TGTGCCAGCAGCTTACGGAGTGGTCGGGGACAGGTACGCAATGAGCAGTTCTTC,CASSLRSGRGQVRNEQFF
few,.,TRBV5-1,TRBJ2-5,TGCGCCAGCAGCTTGCCGATGTCCGGGGAGACCCAGTACTTC,CASSLPMSGETQYF
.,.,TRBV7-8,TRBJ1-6,TGTGCCAGCAGCTCCGAGAGCCCCAGGGCACCCCTCCACTTT,CASSSESPRAPLHF
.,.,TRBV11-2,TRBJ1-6,TGTGCCAGCAGCTTAGGACATAATTCACCCCTCCACTTT,CASSLGHNSPLHF
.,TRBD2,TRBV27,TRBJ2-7,TGTGCCAGCAGTTACACTAGCGGGGGGTCCTCCTACGAGCAGTACTTC,CASSYTSGGSSYEQYF
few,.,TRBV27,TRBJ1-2,TGTGCCAGCAGCACCAACAGGGACGACTATGGCTACACCTTC,CASSTNRDDYGYTF
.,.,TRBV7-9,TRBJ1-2,TGTGCCAGCAGCCCCTCGGGTCAGACACACTATGGCTACACCTTC,CASSPSGQTHYGYTF
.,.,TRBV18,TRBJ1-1,TGTGCCAGCTCACCAGAGGCGGGGTTTGAAGCTTTCTTT,CASSPEAGFEAFF
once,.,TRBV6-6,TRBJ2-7,TGTGCCAGCAGCTTGGACGGACGCTACGAGCAGTACTTC,CASSLDGRYEQYF
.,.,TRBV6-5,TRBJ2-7,TGTGCCAGCAGACCCCGGGACCAGGGGTCCTACGAGCAGTACTTC,CASRPRDQGSYEQYF
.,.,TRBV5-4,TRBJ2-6,TGTGCCAGCAGAGATTCTCCTTCCTCTGGGGCCAACGTCCTGACTTTC,CASRDSPSSGANVLTF
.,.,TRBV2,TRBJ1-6,TGTGCCAGCAGTGAGAGGAAATTATTTTCACCCCTCCACTTT,CASSERKLFSPLHF
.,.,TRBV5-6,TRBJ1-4,TGTGCCAGCAGTCCCTTGTCAAAAATGGGTGAAAAACTGTTTTTT,CASSPLSKMGEKLFF
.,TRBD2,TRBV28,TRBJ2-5,TGTGCCAGCGGGCTAGCGGGGCCGGGAGAGACCCAGTACTTC,CASGLAGPGETQYF
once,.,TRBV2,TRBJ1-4,TGTGCCAGCAGTGACGGGGCAACTAATGAAAAACTGTTTTTT,CASSDGATNEKLFF
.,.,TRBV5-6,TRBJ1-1,TGTGCCAGCAGGTACTTCAGAAGCACTGAAGCTTTCTTT,CASRYFRSTEAFF
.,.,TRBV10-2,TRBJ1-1,TGCGCCTGCCAAATGGGAGACACTGAAGCTTTCTTT,CACQMGDTEAFF
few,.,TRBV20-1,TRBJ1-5,TGCAGTGCTGAGGACAGATCCCAGCATTTT,CSAEDRSQHF
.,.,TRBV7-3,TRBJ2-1,TGTGCCAGCAGCTTAACGTGGGGGAATGGAGGGAATGAGCAGTTCTTC,CASSLTWGNGGNEQFF
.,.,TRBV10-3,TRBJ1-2,TGTGCCATCAGTGGTGTATTTAGGACCTCGGAGGGCTACACCTTC,CAISGVFRTSEGYTF
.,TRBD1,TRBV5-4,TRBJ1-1,TGTGCCAGCAGCAGACCCGGGACAGGGGTTGGGAACACTGAAGCTTTCTTT,CASSRPGTGVGNTEAFF
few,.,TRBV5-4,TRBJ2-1,TGTGCCAGCAGCTTGGCTCGGCTCACTGGGGATGAGCAGTTCTTC,CASSLARLTGDEQFF
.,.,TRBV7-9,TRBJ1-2,TGCGCCAGCAGCCAAGTCTTGGGAGGGAGAGGCTACACCTTC,CASSQVLGGRGYTF
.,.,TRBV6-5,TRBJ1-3,TGTGCCAGCAGTTATAATCCGACAATGGCTGGAAACACCATATATTTT,CASSYNPTMAGNTIYF
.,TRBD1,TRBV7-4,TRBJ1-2,TGTGCCAGCAGCCCCCGACAGGGGGTGGGCTACACCTTC,CASSPRQGVGYTF
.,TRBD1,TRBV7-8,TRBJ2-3,TGTGCCAGCACTTTGCGGGGGGACAGGGGGTTTAGCACAGATACGCAGTATTTT,CASTLRGDRGFSTDTQYF
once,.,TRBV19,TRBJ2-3,TGTGCCAGTAGTAACTATCCAGGCATTACTAGCACAGATACGCAGTATTTT,CASSNYPGITSTDTQYF
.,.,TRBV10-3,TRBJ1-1,TGTGCCATCAGTGGGGCATCGAACACTGAAGCTTTCTTT,CAISGASNTEAFF
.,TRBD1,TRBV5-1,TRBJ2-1,TGCGCCAGCAGCCCGACAGGGTACTCCTACAATGAGCAGTTCTTC,CASSPTGYSYNEQFF
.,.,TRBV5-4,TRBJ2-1,TGTGCCAGCAGCTTGACGCAGGCCTCCTACAATGAGCAGTTCTTC,CASSLTQASYNEQFF
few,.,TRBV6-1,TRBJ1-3,TGTGCCAGCAGTCGACATTCTGGAAACACCATATATTTT,CASSRHSGNTIYF
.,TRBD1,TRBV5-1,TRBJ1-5,TGCGCCAGCAGCACGGGACAGAATCAGCCCCAGCATTTT,CASSTGQNQPQHF
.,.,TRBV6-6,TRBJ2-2,TGTGCCAGCAGTACCCCGGACACCGGGGAGCTGTTTTTT,CASSTPDTGELFF
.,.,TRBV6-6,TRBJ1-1,TGTGCCAGCAGTTCACACCGGGACACTGAAGCTTTCTTT,CASSSHRDTEAFF